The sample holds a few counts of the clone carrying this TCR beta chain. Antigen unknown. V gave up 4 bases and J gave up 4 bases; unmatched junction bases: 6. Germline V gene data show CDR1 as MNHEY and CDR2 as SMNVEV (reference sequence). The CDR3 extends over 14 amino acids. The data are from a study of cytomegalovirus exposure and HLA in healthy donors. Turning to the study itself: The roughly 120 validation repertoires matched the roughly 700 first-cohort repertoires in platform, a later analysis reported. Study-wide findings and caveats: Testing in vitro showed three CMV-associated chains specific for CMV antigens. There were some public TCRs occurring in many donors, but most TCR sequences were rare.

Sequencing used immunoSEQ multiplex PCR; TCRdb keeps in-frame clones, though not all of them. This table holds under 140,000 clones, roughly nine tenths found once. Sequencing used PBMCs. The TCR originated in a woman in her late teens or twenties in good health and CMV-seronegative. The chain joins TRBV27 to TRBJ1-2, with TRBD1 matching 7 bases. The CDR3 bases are TGTGCCAGCAGTTCCAGACAGGGTTTCTATGGCTACACCTTC. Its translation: CASSSRQGFYGYTF.